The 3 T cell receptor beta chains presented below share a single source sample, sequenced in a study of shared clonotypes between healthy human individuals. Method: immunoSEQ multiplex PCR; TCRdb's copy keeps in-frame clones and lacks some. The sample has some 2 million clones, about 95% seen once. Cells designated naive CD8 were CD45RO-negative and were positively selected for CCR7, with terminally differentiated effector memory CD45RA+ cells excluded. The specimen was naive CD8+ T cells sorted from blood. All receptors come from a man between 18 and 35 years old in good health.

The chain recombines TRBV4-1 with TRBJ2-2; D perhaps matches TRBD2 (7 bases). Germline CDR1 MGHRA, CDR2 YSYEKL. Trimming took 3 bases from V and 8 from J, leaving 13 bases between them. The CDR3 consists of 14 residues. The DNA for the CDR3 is TGCGCCAGCAGCCAGGGGGGGCCGAGTGGGGAGCTGTTTTTT. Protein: CASSQGGPSGELFF.

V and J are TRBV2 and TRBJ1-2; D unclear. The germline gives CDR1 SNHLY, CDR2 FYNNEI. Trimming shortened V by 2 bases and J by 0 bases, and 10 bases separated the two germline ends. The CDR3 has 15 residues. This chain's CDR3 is CASSEQDPTNYGYTF. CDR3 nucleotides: TGTGCCAGCAGTGAACAGGATCCCACTAACTATGGCTACACCTTC.

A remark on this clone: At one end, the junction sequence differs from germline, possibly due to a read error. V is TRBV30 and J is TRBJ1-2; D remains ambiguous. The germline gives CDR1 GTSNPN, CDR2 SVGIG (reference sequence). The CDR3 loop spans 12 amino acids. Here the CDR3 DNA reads TGTGCCCGGAGTCCGTGGCTGGGGGGCTACACCTTC. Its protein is CARSPWLGGYTF. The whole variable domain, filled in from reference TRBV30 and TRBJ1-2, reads SQTIHQWPATLVQPVGSPLSLECTVEGTSNPNLYWYRQAAGRGLQLLFYSVGIGQISSEVPQNLSASRPQDRQFILSSKKLLLSDSGFYLCARSPWLGGYTFGSGTRLTVV.